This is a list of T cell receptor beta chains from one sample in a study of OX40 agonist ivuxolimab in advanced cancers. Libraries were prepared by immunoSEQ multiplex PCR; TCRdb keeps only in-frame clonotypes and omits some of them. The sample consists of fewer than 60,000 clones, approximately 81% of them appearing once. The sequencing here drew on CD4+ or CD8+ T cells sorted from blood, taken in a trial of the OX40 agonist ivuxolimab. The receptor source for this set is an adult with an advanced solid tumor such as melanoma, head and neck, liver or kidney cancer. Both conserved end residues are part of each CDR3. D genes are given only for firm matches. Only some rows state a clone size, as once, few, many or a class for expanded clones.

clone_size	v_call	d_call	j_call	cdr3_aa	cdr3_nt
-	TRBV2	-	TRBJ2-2	CASIQRGGTGELFF	TGTGCCAGCATTCAAAGGGGGGGAACCGGGGAGCTGTTTTTT
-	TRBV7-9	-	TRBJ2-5	CASSLSTTFRGETQYF	TGTGCCAGCAGCTTAAGTACCACATTCCGAGGAGAGACCCAGTACTTC
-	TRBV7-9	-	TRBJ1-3	CASTPLSSSGNTIYF	TGTGCCAGCACCCCTCTATCCAGCTCTGGAAACACCATATATTTT
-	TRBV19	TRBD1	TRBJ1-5	CASSIGTGGSQPQHF	TGTGCCAGTAGTATAGGGACAGGGGGCTCACAGCCCCAGCATTTT
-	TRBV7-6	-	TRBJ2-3	CASSLAEGQSTDTQYF	TGTGCCAGCAGCTTAGCGGAGGGACAGAGCACAGATACGCAGTATTTT
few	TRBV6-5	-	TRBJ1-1	CASSFPGVTEAFF	TGTGCCAGCAGTTTCCCGGGAGTCACTGAAGCTTTCTTT
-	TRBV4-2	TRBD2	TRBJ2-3	CASSQDEAGVGTDTQYF	TGTGCCAGCAGCCAAGACGAAGCGGGGGTTGGTACAGATACGCAGTATTTT
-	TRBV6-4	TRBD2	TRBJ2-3	CASSEGLAGGADTQYF	TGTGCCAGCAGTGAAGGACTAGCGGGGGGCGCAGATACGCAGTATTTT
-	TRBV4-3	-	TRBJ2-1	CASSQGVAGSDEQFF	TGCGCCAGCAGCCAAGGGGTCGCAGGGAGCGATGAGCAGTTCTTC
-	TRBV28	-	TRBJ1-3	CASNIVKENSGNTIYF	TGTGCCAGCAATATTGTCAAGGAGAACTCTGGAAACACCATATATTTT
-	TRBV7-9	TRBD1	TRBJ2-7	CASSRTSDRPYEQYF	TGTGCCAGCAGCCGAACCTCGGACAGGCCCTACGAGCAGTACTTC
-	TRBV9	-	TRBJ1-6	CASSEREELGSPLHF	TGTGCCAGCAGCGAAAGAGAGGAGTTGGGTTCACCCCTCCACTTT
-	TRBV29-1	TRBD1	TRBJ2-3	CSVIRGQGTDTQYF	TGCAGCGTTATAAGGGGGCAGGGCACAGATACGCAGTATTTT
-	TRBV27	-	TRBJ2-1	CASSFPGGHNEQFF	TGTGCCAGCAGTTTCCCCGGGGGTCACAATGAGCAGTTCTTC
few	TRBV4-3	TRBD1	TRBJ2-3	CASSPSGQGWDTQYF	TGCGCCAGCAGCCCCTCGGGACAGGGGTGGGATACGCAGTATTTT
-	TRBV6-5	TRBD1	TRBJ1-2	CASSYGGQNGYTF	TGTGCCAGCAGTTACGGGGGACAGAATGGCTACACCTTC
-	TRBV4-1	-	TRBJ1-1	CASSHGSNTEAFF	TGCGCCAGCAGCCACGGCAGCAACACTGAAGCTTTCTTT
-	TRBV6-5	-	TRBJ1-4	CASSSGSGIASEKLFF	TGTGCCAGCAGTTCCGGATCGGGGATAGCCTCCGAAAAACTGTTTTTT
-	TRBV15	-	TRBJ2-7	CATSRAKGYEQYF	TGTGCCACCAGCAGAGCGAAGGGCTACGAGCAGTACTTC
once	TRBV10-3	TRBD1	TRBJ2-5	CAIRDRGAGQETQYF	TGTGCCATCAGGGACAGGGGTGCCGGGCAAGAGACCCAGTACTTC
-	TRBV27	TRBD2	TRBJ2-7	CASSVLSGGAWEQYF	TGTGCCAGCAGTGTCCTTAGCGGGGGGGCTTGGGAGCAGTACTTC
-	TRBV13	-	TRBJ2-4	CASSSPLGNIGGAKNIQYF	TGTGCCAGCAGCTCCCCCCTGGGTAATATCGGGGGAGCCAAAAACATTCAGTACTTC
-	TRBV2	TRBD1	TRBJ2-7	CASQGQGPRFSSYEQYF	TGTGCCAGCCAAGGACAGGGCCCACGATTCAGCTCCTACGAGCAGTACTTC
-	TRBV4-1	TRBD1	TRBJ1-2	CASRGTGYGYTF	TGCGCCAGCAGGGGGACAGGGTACGGCTACACCTTC
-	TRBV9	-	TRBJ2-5	CASSAGETQYF	TGTGCCAGCAGCGCCGGGGAGACCCAGTACTTC
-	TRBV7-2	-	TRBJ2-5	CASSSPSSVETQYF	TGTGCCAGCAGCTCACCGTCTAGCGTAGAGACCCAGTACTTC
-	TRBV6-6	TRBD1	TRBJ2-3	CASSYVTGEDTQYF	TGTGCCAGCAGTTATGTGACAGGGGAAGATACGCAGTATTTT
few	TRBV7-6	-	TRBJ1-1	CASSLGTAEAFF	TGTGCCAGCAGCTTAGGCACAGCTGAAGCTTTCTTT
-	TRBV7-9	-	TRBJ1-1	CASSLVRGNTEAFF	TGTGCCAGCAGCTTAGTTAGGGGGAACACTGAAGCTTTCTTT
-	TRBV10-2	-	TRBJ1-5	CASTNGNQPQHF	TGCGCCAGCACCAATGGCAATCAGCCCCAGCATTTT
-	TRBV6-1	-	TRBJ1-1	CASRAGPGTEAFF	TGTGCCAGCAGGGCAGGACCGGGCACTGAAGCTTTCTTT
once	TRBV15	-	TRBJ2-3	CATSGSDTQGYSTDTQYF	TGTGCCACCAGCGGTAGCGATACACAGGGATATAGCACAGATACGCAGTATTTT
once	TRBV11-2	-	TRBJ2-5	CASSHWEREEETQYF	TGTGCCAGCAGCCACTGGGAAAGGGAAGAAGAGACCCAGTACTTC
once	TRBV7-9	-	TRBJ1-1	CASSYKNTEAFF	TGTGCCAGCAGCTATAAGAACACTGAAGCTTTCTTT
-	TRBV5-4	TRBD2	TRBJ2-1	CASSSGTGGYNEQFF	TGTGCCAGCAGCTCCGGGACGGGGGGTTACAATGAGCAGTTCTTC
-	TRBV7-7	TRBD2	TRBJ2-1	CASSPLSGGATNEQFF	TGTGCCAGCAGCCCTCTTAGCGGGGGGGCGACTAATGAGCAGTTCTTC
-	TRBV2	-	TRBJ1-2	CATNYRWGALVGYTF	TGTGCCACCAATTACAGGTGGGGTGCCTTAGTTGGCTACACCTTC
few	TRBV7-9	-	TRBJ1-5	CASSISGAYNQPQHF	TGTGCCAGCAGCATCTCCGGGGCCTACAATCAGCCCCAGCATTTT
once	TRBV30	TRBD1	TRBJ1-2	CAWSLTGGNYGYTF	TGTGCCTGGAGTCTGACAGGGGGAAACTATGGCTACACCTTC
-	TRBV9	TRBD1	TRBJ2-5	CASSPWTGEYQETQYF	TGTGCCAGCAGCCCCTGGACAGGGGAGTACCAAGAGACCCAGTACTTC
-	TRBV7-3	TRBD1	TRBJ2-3	CASSATGTGTDTQYF	TGTGCCAGCAGCGCGACCGGGACAGGGACAGATACGCAGTATTTT
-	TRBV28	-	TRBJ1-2	CASTSGDLYGYTF	TGTGCCAGCACCAGTGGGGACCTATATGGCTACACCTTC
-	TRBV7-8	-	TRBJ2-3	CASSSPESTDTQYF	TGTGCCAGCAGCTCCCCCGAAAGCACAGATACGCAGTATTTT
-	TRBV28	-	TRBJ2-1	CASNRDGPYNEQFF	TGTGCCAGCAATCGGGACGGCCCCTACAATGAGCAGTTCTTC
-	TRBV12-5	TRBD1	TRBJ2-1	CASGFGQGVLREQFF	TGTGCTAGTGGTTTCGGACAGGGCGTATTAAGGGAGCAGTTCTTC
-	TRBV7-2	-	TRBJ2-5	CASSARTDYQETQYF	TGTGCCAGCAGCGCACGGACGGACTACCAAGAGACCCAGTACTTC
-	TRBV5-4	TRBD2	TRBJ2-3	CASSLATSGGSDTQYF	TGTGCCAGCAGCTTGGCAACTAGCGGGGGGTCCGATACGCAGTATTTT
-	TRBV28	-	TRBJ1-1	CASSTRWGGDTEAFF	TGTGCCAGCAGTACCAGGTGGGGGGGCGATACTGAAGCTTTCTTT
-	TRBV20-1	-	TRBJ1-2	CSANGGLGYTF	TGCAGTGCTAACGGAGGTCTTGGCTACACCTTC
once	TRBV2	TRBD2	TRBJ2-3	CASSVWIAGGSDTQYF	TGTGCCAGCAGTGTTTGGATAGCGGGGGGTTCAGATACGCAGTATTTT
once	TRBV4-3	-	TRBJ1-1	CASSQASGAGITEAFF	TGCGCCAGCAGCCAAGCGTCGGGGGCGGGGATCACTGAAGCTTTCTTT
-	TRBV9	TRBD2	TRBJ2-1	CASSVFSGGEQFF	TGTGCCAGCAGCGTATTTAGCGGGGGTGAGCAGTTCTTC
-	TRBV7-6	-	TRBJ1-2	CASSFGEGEDYGYTF	TGTGCCAGCAGCTTTGGGGAAGGGGAAGACTATGGCTACACCTTC
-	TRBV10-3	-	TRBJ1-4	CAISDERGVGEKLFF	TGTGCCATCAGTGACGAGCGGGGGGTAGGCGAAAAACTGTTTTTT
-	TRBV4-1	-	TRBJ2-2	CASSPGGAVELFF	TGCGCCAGCAGCCCAGGCGGGGCCGTGGAGCTGTTTTTT
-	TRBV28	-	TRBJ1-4	CATRTQDYDEKLFF	TGTGCCACACGAACACAGGACTATGATGAAAAACTGTTTTTT
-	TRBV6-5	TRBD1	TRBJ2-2	CASSYGTETGELFF	TGTGCCAGCAGTTACGGGACAGAGACCGGGGAGCTGTTTTTT
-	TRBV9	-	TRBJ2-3	CASSVARTTDTQYF	TGTGCCAGCAGCGTAGCTCGGACCACAGATACGCAGTATTTT
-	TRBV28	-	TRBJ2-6	CASRPRTLLITSGANVLTF	TGTGCCAGCAGGCCCCGGACCCTTCTTATTACCTCTGGGGCCAACGTCCTGACTTTC
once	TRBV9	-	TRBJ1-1	CASSVITGNTEAFF	TGTGCCAGCAGCGTAATAACAGGGAACACTGAAGCTTTCTTT